The 9 T cell receptor beta chains listed next were all sequenced from one sample in a study of T cell responses to AZD1222 COVID-19 vaccine. The table came from immunoSEQ multiplex PCR; TCRdb's copy has only in-frame clones and leaves some out. The data hold just over 80,000 clones, with 85% to 90% observed a single time. Sequenced here: peripheral blood, sampled on day 0 of AZD1222 vaccination. Receptors were obtained from an adult in good health.

The chain joins TRBV7-2 to TRBJ1-6; D is unresolved. Germline V gene data show CDR1 as SGHTA and CDR2 as FQGNSA. Trimming left V 4 bases short and J 4 bases short, with 20 bases between. The CDR3 covers 18 residues. CDR3 DNA: TGTGCCAGCAGCTCAATAGAACCCCGGAGAACTTATAATTCACCCCTCCACTTT. Translating it yields CASSSIEPRRTYNSPLHF. Using reference TRBV7-2 and TRBJ1-6 for the parts outside the CDR3, the full variable domain is GAGVSQSPSNKVTEKGKDVELRCDPISGHTALYWYRQSLGQGLEFLIYFQGNSAPDKSGLPSDRFSAERTGGSVSTLTIQRTQQEDSAVYLCASSSIEPRRTYNSPLHFGNGTRLTVT.

The J gene is TRBJ2-1, the V gene TRBV7-9; D remains ambiguous. CDR1 and CDR2 from the germline V gene are SEHNR and FQNEAQ (reference sequence). The CDR3 loop spans 16 amino acids. V lost 5 bases to trimming and J lost 2 bases, with 16 bases between them. DNA for the CDR3: TGTGCCAGCAGCCGCCTGGATAACTGGCCCTACAATGAGCAGTTCTTC. Amino acid sequence: CASSRLDNWPYNEQFF. Full variable domain (outside the CDR3, taken from reference TRBV7-9 and TRBJ2-1): DTGVSQNPRHKITKRGQNVTFRCDPISEHNRLYWYRQTLGQGPEFLTYFQNEAQLEKSRLLSDRFSAERPKGSFSTLEIQRTEQGDSAMYLCASSRLDNWPYNEQFFGPGTRLTVL.

The V gene is TRBV7-8, the J gene TRBJ1-5, with D perhaps TRBD1 (6 bases). CDR3 length: 15 residues. The V gene's germline CDR1 is SGHVS and CDR2 FQNEAQ. Trimming took off 5 bases at V and 3 bases at J, with 14 bases between the two ends. The CDR3 nucleotides are TGTGCCAGCAGCCCTAGCACAGGGATCAATCAGCCCCAGCATTTT. Translating it yields CASSPSTGINQPQHF.

The rearrangement joins TRBV19 to TRBJ1-6; D gene uncertain. Germline V gene data show CDR1 as LNHDA and CDR2 as SQIVND (reference sequence). Trimming took 4 bases from V and 6 from J, leaving 13 bases between them. The CDR3 runs to 15 residues. The CDR3 DNA sequence: TGTGCCAGTAGTACCAAACAGAATCTTAATTCACCCCTCCACTTT. This translates into CASSTKQNLNSPLHF.

V is TRBV27 and J is TRBJ2-5; TRBD1 aligns across 9 bases. The germline CDR1 and CDR2 sequences are MNHEY and SMNVEV (reference sequence). This CDR3 comprises 14 residues. J gave up 6 bases and V 4 bases, and 6 bases lay outside the gene matches. The CDR3, as DNA: TGTGCCAGCAGTTGGGACAGGGCTCTTCAGACCCAGTACTTC. Its translation: CASSWDRALQTQYF.

The chain has TRBV29-1 and TRBJ2-7; perhaps TRBD1 as D (6 bases). Germline loops: CDR1 SQVTM, CDR2 ANQGSEA. Trimming removed 5 bases from V and 2 bases from J, with 10 bases in between. This CDR3 contains 12 residues. Here the CDR3 DNA reads TGCAGCGTTCGGGACACCACCTACGAGCAGTACTTC. It yields the protein CSVRDTTYEQYF.

This chain uses TRBV7-9 with TRBJ2-7; D unresolved. Trimming took 5 bases from V and 6 from J, leaving 14 bases between them. The germline V gene has CDR1 SEHNR and CDR2 FQNEAQ (reference sequence). The CDR3 contains 13 residues. This chain's CDR3 is CASSLALPGEQYF. Here the CDR3 DNA reads TGTGCCAGCAGCCTGGCCCTTCCAGGCGAGCAGTACTTC.

The rearrangement links TRBV4-3 to TRBJ2-1; D is ambiguous. This CDR3 spans 15 amino acids. CDR1 is LGHNA and CDR2 is YSLEER in the germline V gene. V was trimmed by 0 bases and J by 3 bases, leaving 9 bases between them. CDR3 sequence (DNA): TGCGCCAGCAGCCAAGATGAGACCCACTACAATGAGCAGTTCTTC. It yields the protein CASSQDETHYNEQFF.

The chain is built from TRBV24-1 and TRBJ1-5, with D unresolved. In germline, CDR1 is KGHDR, CDR2 SFDVKD. CDR3 length equals 13 residues. V lost 5 bases and J lost 5, with 9 bases in between. The CDR3 here is CATSGGEHQPQHF. In DNA, the CDR3 is TGTGCCACCAGTGGGGGAGAACATCAGCCCCAGCATTTT.